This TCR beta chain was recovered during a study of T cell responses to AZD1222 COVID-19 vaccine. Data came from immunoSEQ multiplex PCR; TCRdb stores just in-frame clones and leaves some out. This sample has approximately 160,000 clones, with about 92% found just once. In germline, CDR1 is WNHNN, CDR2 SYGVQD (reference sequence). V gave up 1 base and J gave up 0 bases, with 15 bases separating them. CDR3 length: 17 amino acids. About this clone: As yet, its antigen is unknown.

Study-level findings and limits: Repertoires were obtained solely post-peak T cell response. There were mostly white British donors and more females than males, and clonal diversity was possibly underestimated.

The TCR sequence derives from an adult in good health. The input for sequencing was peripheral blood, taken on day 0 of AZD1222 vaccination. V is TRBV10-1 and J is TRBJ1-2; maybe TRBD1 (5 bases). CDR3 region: CASSECGRVGTNYGYTF. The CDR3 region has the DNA TGCGCCAGCAGTGAGTGCGGCAGGGTCGGGACTAACTATGGCTACACCTTC.